This is a list of T cell receptor beta chains from one sample in a study of blood T cell repertoires in COVID-19. Repertoires were generated with immunoSEQ multiplex PCR, while TCRdb's copy carries only in-frame clones and drops some. The data hold about 110,000 clones, with about four fifths observed a single time. The material sequenced was peripheral blood. The receptors stem from a woman in her 70s with acute or convalescent COVID-19. The CDR3 runs from the conserved cysteine through the conserved F or W. D genes are given only for firm matches. The size entry is marked missing in some rows and otherwise reads once, few, many or a size class.

clone_size	d_call	v_call	j_call	cdr3_nt	cdr3_aa
.	.	TRBV7-9	TRBJ2-1	TGTGCCAGCAGCTTTTATCCCTGGGCCCATGAGCAGTTCTTC	CASSFYPWAHEQFF
.	TRBD1	TRBV9	TRBJ2-7	TGTGCCAGCAGCTCGACAGGGGGAAGGGGACTCGAGCAGTACTTC	CASSSTGGRGLEQYF
.	TRBD1	TRBV29-1	TRBJ1-2	TGCAGCGTTGAGAGGGGACAGGGGAACTATGGCTACACCTTC	CSVERGQGNYGYTF
.	.	TRBV7-9	TRBJ1-1	TGTGCCAGCAGCTTAGCCGGAGGCAAGGGCACTGAAGCTTTCTTT	CASSLAGGKGTEAFF
.	TRBD1	TRBV10-3	TRBJ1-2	TGTGCCATCAGTGACGGCCAGGGGGCTGCTTTAGGCTACACCTTC	CAISDGQGAALGYTF
.	TRBD1	TRBV7-3	TRBJ1-4	TGTGCCAGCAGCTTAAAGGGGCGTGGGTCGGCAGGGGGAGAAAAACTGTTTTTT	CASSLKGRGSAGGEKLFF
.	.	TRBV28	TRBJ2-7	TGTGCCAGCAGCCGAGGGAGCCCCTACGAGCAGTACTTC	CASSRGSPYEQYF
.	.	TRBV7-9	TRBJ2-5	TGTGCCAGCAGCTTACGTTCCTCGGGTTTAGAGACCCAGTACTTC	CASSLRSSGLETQYF
once	.	TRBV3-1/TRBV3-2	TRBJ1-4	TGTGCCAGCAGCCAACTGGCTCAAAGGAGTGAAAAACTGTTTTTT	CASSQLAQRSEKLFF
.	.	TRBV7-3	TRBJ2-2	TGTGCCAGCAGCGGCCGACGGGGGAACACCGGGGAGCTGTTTTTT	CASSGRRGNTGELFF
.	TRBD1	TRBV3-1/TRBV3-2	TRBJ2-7	TGTGCCAGCAGCCAATGGACAGGGTTCTACGAGCAGTACTTC	CASSQWTGFYEQYF
once	TRBD1	TRBV27	TRBJ2-5	TGTGCCAGCATCTCCGGACAGGTCAGCCAAGAGACCCAGTACTTC	CASISGQVSQETQYF
.	.	TRBV28	TRBJ2-3	TGTGCCAGCAGCACTGACAGTATCGGCACAGATACGCAGTATTTT	CASSTDSIGTDTQYF
.	.	TRBV19	TRBJ2-3	TGTGCCAGTAGTGAGACTAGCACAGATACGCAGTATTTT	CASSETSTDTQYF
.	.	TRBV3-1/TRBV3-2	TRBJ1-3	TGTGCCAGCAGTTACGATCCACGGGGAAACACCATATATTTT	CASSYDPRGNTIYF
few	.	TRBV5-8	TRBJ1-5	TGTGCCAGCAGCTTGGGGGCAGGTAGCAATCAGCCCCAGCATTTT	CASSLGAGSNQPQHF
.	.	TRBV30	TRBJ2-5	TGTGCCTGGAGTTGGGTCGGTGGAGCCCAGTACTTC	CAWSWVGGAQYF
.	.	TRBV19	TRBJ1-2	TGTGCCAGTAGTACGTCGTTTTCGTGGGGCTTCTATGGCTACACCTTC	CASSTSFSWGFYGYTF
.	.	TRBV3-1/TRBV3-2	TRBJ1-6	TGTGCCAGCAGCCAAGGCCCCCCAGGGCTAATTTACTCACCCCTCCACTTT	CASSQGPPGLIYSPLHF
.	.	TRBV30	TRBJ2-1	TGTGCCTGGAGTGCGGTCGGCGGGTGGTCCTACAATGAGCAGTTCTTC	CAWSAVGGWSYNEQFF
.	.	TRBV18	TRBJ1-1	TGTGCCAGCTCACCCCAGCCCGGGACAATGAACACTGAAGCTTTCTTT	CASSPQPGTMNTEAFF
.	TRBD2	TRBV14	TRBJ2-7	TGTGCCAGCAGCCACATGGCGGGGGGCTACGAGCAGTACTTC	CASSHMAGGYEQYF
.	.	TRBV23-1	TRBJ2-7	TGCGCCAGCAGTCAGGTCAGGGTTGTTTCGGCGGGATCCTCCGAGCAGTACTTC	CASSQVRVVSAGSSEQYF
.	TRBD2	TRBV7-3	TRBJ2-1	TGTGCCAGCAGCCGTAGCGGGAGCAATGAGCAGTTCTTC	CASSRSGSNEQFF
.	TRBD1	TRBV20-1	TRBJ1-2	TGCAGTGCTAGTGGGACAGCTAACTATGGCTACACCTTC	CSASGTANYGYTF
.	TRBD1	TRBV28	TRBJ1-2	TGTGCCAGCAGGCCGGGACAGCCGAACTATGGCTACACCTTC	CASRPGQPNYGYTF
.	.	TRBV7-9	TRBJ2-7	TGTGCCAGCAGCTTGGCTGTTTGGGGCGACGAGCAGTACTTC	CASSLAVWGDEQYF
.	TRBD1	TRBV7-2	TRBJ1-2	TGTGCCAGCAGCTCGCAGGGGGCTAACTATGGCTACACCTTC	CASSSQGANYGYTF
.	.	TRBV7-2	TRBJ2-3	TGTGCCAGCAGCTCACCGCCGGGAAGGACCACAGATACGCAGTATTTT	CASSSPPGRTTDTQYF
.	TRBD2	TRBV30	TRBJ2-1	TGTGCCTGGAGTAGGGGCGGGAGGGCCAGTTCCAATGAGCAGTTCTTC	CAWSRGGRASSNEQFF
.	.	TRBV19	TRBJ2-3	TGTGCCAGTAGTAGCGGGCCTAGCACAGATACGCAGTATTTT	CASSSGPSTDTQYF